One sample yielded the 17 T cell receptor beta chains listed below, sequenced in a study of T cell responses to AZD1222 COVID-19 vaccine. Using immunoSEQ multiplex PCR, the repertoire was profiled, and TCRdb retains in-frame clones only, with some absent. The profile shows 150,000 or so clones, 90% to 95% of them singletons. The sample in question was peripheral blood, obtained on day 0 of AZD1222 vaccination. The receptors stem from an adult in good health.

This sequence joins TRBV19 and TRBJ1-5; TRBD1 matches at 12 bases. This CDR3 has 14 amino acids. Germline trimming cut 6 bases from V and 6 bases from J; bases unmatched to any gene: 3. Germline V gene lookup returns CDR1 LNHDA and CDR2 SQIVND (reference sequence). CDR3 amino acids: CASSRDRGLQPQHF. CDR3 DNA: TGTGCCAGTAGCCGGGACAGGGGGCTTCAGCCCCAGCATTTT.

This chain links TRBV19 with TRBJ2-5, with TRBD1 matching over 7 bases. The germline V gene has CDR1 LNHDA and CDR2 SQIVND (reference sequence). The CDR3 consists of 13 residues. Germline trimming cut 4 bases from V and 2 bases from J; bases unmatched to any gene: 1. The CDR3 region has the DNA TGTGCCAGTAGTACGGGACAGCAAGAGACCCAGTACTTC. It yields the protein CASSTGQQETQYF.

V usage is TRBV11-2 and J usage is TRBJ2-2; no firm D call. Trimming removed 1 base at V and 0 bases at J, with 9 bases between. Per the germline V gene, CDR1 is SGHAT and CDR2 is FQNNGV. The CDR3 totals 16 residues. The CDR3: CASSLVGLANTGELFF. DNA of the CDR3: TGTGCCAGCAGCTTAGTTGGGCTTGCGAACACCGGGGAGCTGTTTTTT.

The rearrangement links TRBV25-1 to TRBJ2-7; no clear D. The germline gives CDR1 MGHDK, CDR2 SYGVNS. V was pared by 0 bases and J by 4 bases, with 7 bases between. This CDR3 comprises 13 residues. For the CDR3, the DNA is TGTGCCAGCAGTGAATATATAGGATACGAGCAGTACTTC. This encodes CASSEYIGYEQYF.

V usage is TRBV27 and J usage is TRBJ2-1; a weak D match, TRBD2 (6 bases). Germline V gives CDR1 MNHEY, CDR2 SMNVEV (reference sequence). This CDR3 region has 14 residues. Trimming took off 7 bases at V and 2 bases at J, with 12 bases between the two ends. DNA of the CDR3: TGTGCCAGCACGCCCGGGACTCCCTACAATGAGCAGTTCTTC. Encoded protein: CASTPGTPYNEQFF.

The chain is built from TRBV15 and TRBJ1-6, with TRBD1 as a possible D gene (6 bases). Germline V gives CDR1 LNHNV, CDR2 YYDKDF (reference sequence). The CDR3 runs 18 residues. Trimming left V 0 bases short and J 2 bases short, with 14 bases between. The CDR3 protein is CATSRDRGTLTYNSPLHF. CDR3 in DNA: TGTGCCACCAGCAGAGATAGGGGGACCCTTACCTATAATTCACCCCTCCACTTT.

The rearrangement links TRBV6-5 to TRBJ1-5; D ambiguous. Germline CDR1 reads MNHEY; CDR2 reads SVGAGI. This CDR3 is 15 amino acids long. V was trimmed by 6 bases and J by 7 bases, leaving 19 bases between them. The CDR3 protein is CASRPTDDPIQPQHF. CDR3 nucleotides: TGTGCCAGCAGACCCACGGACGATCCTATCCAGCCCCAGCATTTT.

The chain links TRBV3-1 (or the pseudogene TRBV3-2) to TRBJ2-1; D may be TRBD1 (5 bases). This CDR3 spans 13 amino acids. From germline, CDR1 is LGHDT and CDR2 YNNKEL (reference sequence). Trimming took 4 bases from V and 4 from J, leaving 8 bases between them. CDR3 protein: CASSPTEYNEQFF. The CDR3 coding sequence is TGTGCCAGCAGCCCGACAGAATACAATGAGCAGTTCTTC.

In its sample, this clone was seen once. The chain couples TRBV28 to TRBJ1-5; tentatively, D is TRBD1 (6 bases). CDR3 size: 14 residues. With 3 bases removed from V and 4 bases from J, the gap between germline ends came to 10 bases. Germline lookup yields CDR1 MDHEN and CDR2 SYDVKM. The CDR3 reads CASSFRTENQPQHF. In DNA, the CDR3 is TGTGCCAGCAGTTTCCGGACAGAGAATCAGCCCCAGCATTTT.

The chain combines TRBV5-1 with TRBJ1-3; D unclear. The CDR3 has 14 residues. CDR1 is SGHRS and CDR2 is YFSETQ in the germline V gene. The V end lost 4 bases, the J end lost 0 bases, and 8 bases lay between the germline ends. The CDR3 coding sequence is TGCGCCAGCAGCCCAAGGATCTCTGGAAACACCATATATTTT. As protein: CASSPRISGNTIYF.

This clone has a single count. The chain couples TRBV19 to TRBJ1-1; a possible D gene is TRBD1 (6 bases). The CDR3 extends over 14 amino acids. The V gene lost 8 bases and the J gene lost 4 bases, with 17 bases spanning the gap. Germline CDR1 is LNHDA and CDR2 is SQIVND (reference sequence). DNA for the CDR3: TGTGCCAGTCGCTTTGGGGGGCAAGTCACTGAAGCTTTCTTT. As protein: CASRFGGQVTEAFF.

This clone was detected only once. V usage is TRBV2 and J usage is TRBJ2-1, with D unresolved. Trimming took off 0 bases at V and 15 bases at J, with 12 bases between the two ends. This CDR3 is built from 12 residues. Germline V gene data show CDR1 as SNHLY and CDR2 as FYNNEI. CDR3 in DNA: TGTGCCAGCAGTGAAGCGCTCGGGCTCGGGTTCTTC. Encoded protein: CASSEALGLGFF.

V and J are TRBV6-1 and TRBJ2-1, with 9 bases aligning to TRBD2. The CDR3 is made up of 16 amino acids. Germline CDR1 MNHNS, CDR2 SASEGT. Trimming at V came to 2 bases and at J to 8 bases, leaving 10 bases not matched to a gene. CDR3 nucleotides: TGTGCCAGCAGTGAAACCTTCGGGACTAGCATCCATGAGCAGTTCTTC. Amino acids: CASSETFGTSIHEQFF.

The chain is built from TRBV19 and TRBJ2-1, with 11 bases aligning to TRBD2. Germline V CDR1 and CDR2: LNHDA, SQIVND (reference sequence). Unmatched junction bases numbered 8, after V lost 3 bases and J lost 7 bases. The CDR3 runs to 16 residues. This CDR3 is CASSIPTSGSSNEQFF. The CDR3 DNA is TGTGCCAGTAGTATCCCCACTAGCGGGAGTTCGAATGAGCAGTTCTTC.

The genes are TRBV19 and TRBJ1-6; a weak D match, TRBD1 (5 bases). The CDR3 is 14 residues long. The ends were cut back, 6 bases at V and 4 bases at J, with 10 bases in the middle. Germline V gene sequence: CDR1 LNHDA, CDR2 SQIVND (reference sequence). CDR3 nucleotide sequence: TGTGCCAGTAGCACCGGGACGTATAATTCACCCCTCCACTTT. This codes for CASSTGTYNSPLHF.

This sequence joins TRBV3-1 (or the pseudogene TRBV3-2) and TRBJ2-7; D perhaps matches TRBD1 (6 bases). The CDR3 is 15 amino acids. Deletions cut 4 bases from V and 2 bases from J, with 15 bases between. Germline-derived CDR1 and CDR2 are LGHDT and YNNKEL (reference sequence). The CDR3 here is CASSPRTDITYEQYF. CDR3 bases: TGTGCCAGCAGCCCTCGGACAGACATAACCTACGAGCAGTACTTC.

The chain combines TRBV5-4 with TRBJ1-2; tentative D call: TRBD1 (5 bases). This CDR3 spans 16 amino acids. V lost 6 bases and J 1 base, leaving 19 bases between the germline ends. CDR1 SGHNT and CDR2 YYREEE come from the germline V gene (reference sequence). The CDR3 protein is CASIALEGPSNYGYTF. CDR3 DNA: TGTGCCAGCATTGCTCTCGAGGGGCCAAGTAACTATGGCTACACCTTC. Full variable domain (rest looked up from reference TRBV5-4 and TRBJ1-2): ETGVTQSPTHLIKTRGQQVTLRCSSQSGHNTVSWYQQALGQGPQFIFQYYREEENGRGNFPPRFSGLQFPNYSSELNVNALELDDSALYLCASIALEGPSNYGYTFGSGTRLTVV.